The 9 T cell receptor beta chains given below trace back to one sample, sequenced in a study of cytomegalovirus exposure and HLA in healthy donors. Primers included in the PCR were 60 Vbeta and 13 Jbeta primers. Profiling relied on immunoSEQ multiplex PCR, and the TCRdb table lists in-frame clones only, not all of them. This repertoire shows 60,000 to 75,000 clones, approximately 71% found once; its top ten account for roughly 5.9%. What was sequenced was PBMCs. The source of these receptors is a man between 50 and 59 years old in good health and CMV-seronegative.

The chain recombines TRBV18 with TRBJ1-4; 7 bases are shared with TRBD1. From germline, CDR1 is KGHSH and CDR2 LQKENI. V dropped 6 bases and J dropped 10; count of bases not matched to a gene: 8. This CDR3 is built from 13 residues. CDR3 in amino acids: CASSDRVERKLFF. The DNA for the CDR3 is TGTGCCAGCTCTGACAGGGTGGAGAGAAAACTGTTTTTT.

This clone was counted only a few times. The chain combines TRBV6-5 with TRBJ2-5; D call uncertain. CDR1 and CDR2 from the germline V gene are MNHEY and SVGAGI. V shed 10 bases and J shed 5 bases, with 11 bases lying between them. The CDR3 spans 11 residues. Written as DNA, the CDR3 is TGTGCCACCCTCTACCGGGAGACCCAGTACTTC. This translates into CATLYRETQYF.

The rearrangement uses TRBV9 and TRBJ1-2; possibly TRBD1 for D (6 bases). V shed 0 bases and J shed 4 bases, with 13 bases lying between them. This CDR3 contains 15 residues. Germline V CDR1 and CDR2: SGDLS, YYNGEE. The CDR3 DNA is TGTGCCAGCAGCGTAGACGTCAGGGGCGCCTATGGCTACACCTTC. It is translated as CASSVDVRGAYGYTF.

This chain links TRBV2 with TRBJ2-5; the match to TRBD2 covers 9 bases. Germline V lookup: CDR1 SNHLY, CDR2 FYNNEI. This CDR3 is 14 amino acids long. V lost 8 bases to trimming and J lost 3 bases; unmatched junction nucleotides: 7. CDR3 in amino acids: CASWAGGQEETQYF. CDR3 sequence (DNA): TGTGCCAGCTGGGCGGGGGGGCAGGAAGAGACCCAGTACTTC.

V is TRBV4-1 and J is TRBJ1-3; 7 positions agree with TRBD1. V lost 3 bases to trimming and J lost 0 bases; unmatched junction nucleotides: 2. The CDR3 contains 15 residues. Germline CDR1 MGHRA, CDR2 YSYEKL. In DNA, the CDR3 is TGCGCCAGCAGCCAGGGGACAGTCTCTGGAAACACCATATATTTT. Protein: CASSQGTVSGNTIYF.

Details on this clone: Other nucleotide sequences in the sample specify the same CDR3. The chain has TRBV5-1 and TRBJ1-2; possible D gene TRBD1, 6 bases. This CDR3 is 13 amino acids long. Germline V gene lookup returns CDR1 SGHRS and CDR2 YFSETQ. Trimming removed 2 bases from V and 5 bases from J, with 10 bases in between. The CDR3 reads CASSLGQKYGYTF. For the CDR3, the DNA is TGCGCCAGCAGCTTAGGACAGAAGTATGGCTACACCTTC.

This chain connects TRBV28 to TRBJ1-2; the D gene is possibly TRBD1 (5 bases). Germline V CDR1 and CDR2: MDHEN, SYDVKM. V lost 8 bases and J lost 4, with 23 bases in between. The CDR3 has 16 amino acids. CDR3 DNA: TGTGCCAGCGGAGATCCGGGGGTCTCGGGCCCCTATGGCTACACCTTC. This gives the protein CASGDPGVSGPYGYTF.

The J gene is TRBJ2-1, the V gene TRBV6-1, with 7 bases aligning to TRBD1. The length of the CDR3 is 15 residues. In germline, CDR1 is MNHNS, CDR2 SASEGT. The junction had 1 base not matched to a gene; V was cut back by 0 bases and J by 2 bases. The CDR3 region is CASSEAGGAYNEQFF. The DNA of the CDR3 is TGTGCCAGCAGTGAAGCAGGGGGCGCCTACAATGAGCAGTTCTTC.

The CDR3 here is CASSRDEGTGELFF. DNA of the CDR3: TGTGCCAGCTCACGTGACGAGGGCACCGGGGAGCTGTTTTTT. The chain has TRBV18 and TRBJ2-2; a weak D match, TRBD2 (5 bases). With 4 bases removed from V and 4 bases from J, the gap between germline ends came to 10 bases. The CDR3 consists of 14 residues. Looked up from germline, CDR1 is KGHSH and CDR2 is LQKENI.